This T cell receptor (beta chain) derives from a study of blood T cells in healthy people across ages. PCR was performed a second time for roughly 7 to 11 cycles using a sample-barcoded 5' primer and a J-beta primer mix. TCRdb independently ran MiXCR on the 5' RACE reads; one entry per CDR3 protein. Here the sample spans roughly 800,000 distinct CDR3 sequences, about 55% being singletons. Isolation recovered at least 6.5 million PBMCs from every sample. This clonotype was counted once. The CDR3 covers 15 residues. Trimming removed 6 bases from V and 0 bases from J, with 12 bases in between. Per the germline V gene, CDR1 is SNHLY and CDR2 is FYNNEI.

The rearrangement joins TRBV2 to TRBJ2-4; no definite D call. The source is a man older than 75 in good health. Specimen: blood. This chain's CDR3 is CASRADSLAKNIQYF. CDR3 bases: TGTGCCAGCAGGGCAGATAGCCTAGCCAAAAACATTCAGTACTTC.